One sample yielded the 10 T cell receptor beta chains listed below, sequenced in a study of OX40 agonist ivuxolimab in advanced cancers. Libraries were prepared by immunoSEQ multiplex PCR; TCRdb keeps only in-frame clonotypes and omits some of them. The sample consists of about 100,000 clones, approximately 90% of them appearing once. This material consisted of CD4+ or CD8+ T cells sorted from blood, taken in a trial of the OX40 agonist ivuxolimab. These receptors all stem from an adult with an advanced solid tumor such as melanoma, head and neck, liver or kidney cancer.

V is TRBV5-1 and J is TRBJ2-2, with unresolved D. This CDR3 has 14 residues. Trimming removed 0 bases at V and 1 base at J, with 4 bases between. Germline loops: CDR1 SGHRS, CDR2 YFSETQ. The CDR3 DNA sequence: TGCGCCAGCAGCTTGGAGGTGAACACCGGGGAGCTGTTTTTT. Translation: CASSLEVNTGELFF.

V usage is TRBV28 and J usage is TRBJ2-3; TRBD1 aligns across 11 bases. Germline V gives CDR1 MDHEN, CDR2 SYDVKM. The CDR3 sequence is 15 residues long. Losses at the gene ends were 5 bases for V and 4 bases for J; bases not matched to a gene: 5. CDR3 bases: TGTGCCAGCAGTCCCGGGACAGGGGGGGCAGATACGCAGTATTTT. Translating gives CASSPGTGGADTQYF.

The V call is TRBV9, the J call TRBJ2-1; possibly TRBD2 for D (5 bases). CDR3 length: 12 amino acids. The germline V gene has CDR1 SGDLS and CDR2 YYNGEE. Trimming took 0 bases from V and 9 from J, leaving 7 bases between them. The CDR3 protein is CASSVGGSEQFF. CDR3 nucleotides: TGTGCCAGCAGCGTAGGTGGGAGTGAGCAGTTCTTC.

This rearrangement joins TRBV6-6 to TRBJ1-1; no reliable D call. Germline CDR1 is MNHNY and CDR2 is SVGAGI (reference sequence). The V gene lost 0 bases and the J gene lost 8 bases, with 7 bases spanning the gap. CDR3 size: 12 residues. CDR3 coding DNA: TGTGCCAGCAGTTACTCTGGGGTGGAAGCTTTCTTT. It codes for CASSYSGVEAFF.

The chain links TRBV4-1 to TRBJ2-7, with 9 bases matching TRBD1. After removal of 0 bases from V and 5 bases from J, the junction contained 8 bases not matched to a gene. Germline lookup yields CDR1 MGHRA and CDR2 YSYEKL. The CDR3 contains 16 residues. DNA of the CDR3: TGCGCCAGCAGCCAAGATCGGACAGGGGCGCGCAACGAGCAGTACTTC. Translated: CASSQDRTGARNEQYF.

This chain links TRBV7-9 with TRBJ2-1; the D gene is possibly TRBD2 (6 bases). CDR1 is SEHNR and CDR2 is FQNEAQ in the germline V gene (reference sequence). V lost 5 bases to trimming and J lost 4 bases, with 21 bases between them. CDR3 length: 17 residues. CDR3 residues: CASSPNRAGGAYNEQFF. DNA for the CDR3: TGTGCCAGCAGCCCTAACCGCGCGGGCGGGGCTTACAATGAGCAGTTCTTC.

This clone appeared a single time. The chain is built from TRBV5-1 and TRBJ2-7, with TRBD2 matching 12 bases. In germline, CDR1 is SGHRS, CDR2 YFSETQ. This CDR3 is 15 amino acids long. The J segment lost 1 base and the V segment lost 4 bases, leaving 3 bases of the junction unmatched. CDR3 DNA sequence: TGCGCCAGCAGCAAAGGACTAGCGGGATCCTACGAGCAGTACTTC. Its protein product is CASSKGLAGSYEQYF.

This chain uses TRBV5-6 with TRBJ2-7; possibly TRBD1 or TRBD2 for D (5 bases each). The germline CDR1 and CDR2 sequences are SGHDT and YYEEEE. CDR3 length equals 15 residues. The ends were cut back, 5 bases at V and 2 bases at J, with 17 bases in the middle. The CDR3 DNA follows: TGTGCCAGCAGTCCAGGGACCTCCGGGACCTACGAGCAGTACTTC. This sequence encodes CASSPGTSGTYEQYF.

V usage is TRBV11-2 and J usage is TRBJ1-1, with 7 bases that match TRBD1. V lost 5 bases to trimming and J lost 0 bases; unmatched junction nucleotides: 12. CDR1 is SGHAT, CDR2 FQNNGV, per germline. This CDR3 comprises 17 residues. The CDR3 here is CASSRDSSLLVNTEAFF. CDR3 nucleotide sequence: TGTGCCAGCAGCAGGGACAGCTCCCTTTTAGTGAACACTGAAGCTTTCTTT. Using reference TRBV11-2 and TRBJ1-1 for the parts outside the CDR3, the full variable domain is EAGVAQSPRYKIIEKRQSVAFWCNPISGHATLYWYQQILGQGPKLLIQFQNNGVVDDSQLPKDRFSAERLKGVDSTLKIQPAKLEDSAVYLCASSRDSSLLVNTEAFFGQGTRLTVV.

This chain links TRBV19 with TRBJ1-2, with D perhaps matching TRBD1 (5 bases). The CDR3 is made up of 12 amino acids. Trimming removed 10 bases from V and 8 bases from J, with 17 bases in between. Per germline, CDR1 LNHDA and CDR2 SQIVND (reference sequence). The CDR3 bases are TGTGCCACCGCCCACGGGGCTTCGGGCTACACCTTC. This codes for CATAHGASGYTF. Filled out from reference TRBV19 and TRBJ1-2, the complete variable domain reads DGGITQSPKYLFRKEGQNVTLSCEQNLNHDAMYWYRQDPGQGLRLIYYSQIVNDFQKGDIAEGYSVSREKKESFPLTVTSAQKNPTAFYLCATAHGASGYTFGSGTRLTVV.